Sequencing of this T cell receptor beta chain was carried out in a study of beta chain features in type 1 diabetes. Study conclusions and caveats: For Type 1 diabetes patients, all four CD4+ subsets carried TCRB CDR3s that were moderately but significantly shorter. With patients and controls alike, PCR might favor shorter templates to an equal degree. Type 1 diabetes patients had VDJ junctions that carried fewer insertions and more deletions. Patients showed naive, central memory and Treg TCRB repertoires that appeared more similar than those of healthy donors.

This clone was detected only a few times. Antigen specificity is unknown. CD45RO/CCR7/CD25/CD127/CD95/CD27 separated CD4+ naive, central memory, regulatory and stem cell-like memory cells by sorting. The CDR3 totals 15 residues. Trimming took off 1 base at V and 2 bases at J, with 9 bases between the two ends. Germline V CDR1 and CDR2: MGHRA, YSYEKL. The study reverse transcribed the entire isolated RNA, so it sequenced expressed TCRB transcripts. The method was immunoSEQ multiplex PCR; TCRdb's version includes in-frame clones alone and lacks a portion of them. The sample lists about 160,000 clones, 7.5% to 9.5% occurring once.

Sequencing was carried out using central memory CD4+ T cells from blood. The sequence was obtained from a woman between 18 and 29 years old with type 1 diabetes. The rearrangement uses TRBV4-1 and TRBJ1-5; D unclear. This chain's CDR3 is CASSQGLAGNQPQHF. In DNA form, the CDR3 reads TGCGCCAGCAGCCAAGGGTTGGCGGGCAATCAGCCCCAGCATTTT.